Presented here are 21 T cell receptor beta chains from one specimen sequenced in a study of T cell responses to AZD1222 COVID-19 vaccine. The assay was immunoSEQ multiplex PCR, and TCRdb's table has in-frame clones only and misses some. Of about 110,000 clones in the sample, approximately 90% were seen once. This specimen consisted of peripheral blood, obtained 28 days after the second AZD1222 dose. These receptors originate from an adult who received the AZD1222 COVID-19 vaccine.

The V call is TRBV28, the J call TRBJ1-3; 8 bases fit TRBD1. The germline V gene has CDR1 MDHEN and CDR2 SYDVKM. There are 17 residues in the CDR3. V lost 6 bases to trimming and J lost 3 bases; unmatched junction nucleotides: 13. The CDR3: CASSSPRQGIFGNTIYF. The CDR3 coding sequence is TGTGCCAGCAGCTCCCCTAGACAGGGGATTTTTGGAAACACCATATATTTT.

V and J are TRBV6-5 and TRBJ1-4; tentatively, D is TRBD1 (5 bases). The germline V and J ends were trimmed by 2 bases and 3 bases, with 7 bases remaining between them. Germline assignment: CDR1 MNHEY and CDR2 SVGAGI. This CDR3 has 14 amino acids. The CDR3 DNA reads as TGTGCCAGCAGTTACGGGGGGGCTAATGAAAAACTGTTTTTT. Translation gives CASSYGGANEKLFF.

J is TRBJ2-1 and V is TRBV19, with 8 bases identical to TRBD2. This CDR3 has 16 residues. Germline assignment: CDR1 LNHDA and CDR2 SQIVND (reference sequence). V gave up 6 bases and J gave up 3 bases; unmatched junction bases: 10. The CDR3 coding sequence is TGTGCCAGTAGCCCTGGGGGCGGGAGGAACTACAATGAGCAGTTCTTC. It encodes CASSPGGGRNYNEQFF.

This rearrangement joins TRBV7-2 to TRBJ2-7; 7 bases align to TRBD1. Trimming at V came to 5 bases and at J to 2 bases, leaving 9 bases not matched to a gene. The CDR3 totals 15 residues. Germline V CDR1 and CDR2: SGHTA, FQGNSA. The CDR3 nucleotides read TGTGCCAGCAGCCGCAACGGACAGGCTGCCTACGAGCAGTACTTC. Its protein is CASSRNGQAAYEQYF.

CDR3 protein: CASSFPGQGNTIYF. CDR3 nucleotide sequence: TGTGCCAGCAGCTTTCCGGGACAGGGAAACACCATATATTTT. The chain employs TRBV5-6 and TRBJ1-3; 7 nucleotides agree with TRBD1. The V segment lost 2 bases and the J segment 4 bases; nucleotides outside the gene matches: 3. Looked up from germline, CDR1 is SGHDT and CDR2 is YYEEEE. This CDR3 contains 14 residues. The whole variable domain, remainder taken from reference TRBV5-6 and TRBJ1-3, is DAGVTQSPTHLIKTRGQQVTLRCSPKSGHDTVSWYQQALGQGPQFIFQYYEEEERQRGNFPDRFSGHQFPNYSSELNVNALLLGDSALYLCASSFPGQGNTIYFGEGSWLTVV.

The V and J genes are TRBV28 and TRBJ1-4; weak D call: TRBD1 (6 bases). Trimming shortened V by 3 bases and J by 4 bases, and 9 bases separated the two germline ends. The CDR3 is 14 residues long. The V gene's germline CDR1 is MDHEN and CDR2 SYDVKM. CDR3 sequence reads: CASSFQGNNEKLFF. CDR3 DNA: TGTGCCAGCAGTTTTCAGGGGAATAATGAAAAACTGTTTTTT.

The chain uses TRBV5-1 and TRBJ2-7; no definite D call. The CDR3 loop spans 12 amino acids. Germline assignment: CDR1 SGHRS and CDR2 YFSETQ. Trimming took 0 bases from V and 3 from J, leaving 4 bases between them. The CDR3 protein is CASSLGYYEQYF. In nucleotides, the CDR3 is TGCGCCAGCAGCTTGGGTTACTACGAGCAGTACTTC.

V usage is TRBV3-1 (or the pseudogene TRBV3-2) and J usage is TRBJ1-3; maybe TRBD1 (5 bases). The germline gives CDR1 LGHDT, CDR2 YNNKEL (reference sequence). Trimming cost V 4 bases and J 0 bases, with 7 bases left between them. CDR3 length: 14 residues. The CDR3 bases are TGTGCCAGCAGCCTGGACAACTCTGGAAACACCATATATTTT. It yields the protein CASSLDNSGNTIYF.

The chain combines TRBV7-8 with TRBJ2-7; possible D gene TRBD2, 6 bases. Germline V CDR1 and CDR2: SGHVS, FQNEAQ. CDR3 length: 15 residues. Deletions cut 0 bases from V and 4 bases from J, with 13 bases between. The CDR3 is CASSLAGGLGYEQYF. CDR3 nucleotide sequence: TGTGCCAGCAGCTTAGCGGGAGGTTTGGGATACGAGCAGTACTTC.

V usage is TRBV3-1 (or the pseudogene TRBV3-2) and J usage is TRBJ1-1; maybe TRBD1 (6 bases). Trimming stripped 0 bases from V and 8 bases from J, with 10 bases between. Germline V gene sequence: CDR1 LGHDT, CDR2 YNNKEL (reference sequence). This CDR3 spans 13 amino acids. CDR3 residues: CASSQENRVEAFF. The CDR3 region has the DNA TGTGCCAGCAGCCAAGAGAACAGGGTAGAAGCTTTCTTT.

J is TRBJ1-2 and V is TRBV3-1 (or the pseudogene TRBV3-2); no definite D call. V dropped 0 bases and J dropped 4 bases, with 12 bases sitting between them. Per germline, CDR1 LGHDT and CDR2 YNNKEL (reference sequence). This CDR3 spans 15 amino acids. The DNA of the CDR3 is TGTGCCAGCAGCCAAGATGTAGTGGGAATCTATGGCTACACCTTC. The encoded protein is CASSQDVVGIYGYTF.

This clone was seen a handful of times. The CDR3 DNA sequence: TGTGCCAGTAGTAAGGGGTGGCCAGGGGACGGTAGCAATCAGCCCCAGCATTTT. Translating it yields CASSKGWPGDGSNQPQHF. V and J are TRBV19 and TRBJ1-5, with a weak D call TRBD1 (6 bases). The CDR3 has 18 residues. CDR1 is LNHDA and CDR2 is SQIVND in the germline V gene (reference sequence). Trimming removed 4 bases at V and 0 bases at J, with 19 bases between.

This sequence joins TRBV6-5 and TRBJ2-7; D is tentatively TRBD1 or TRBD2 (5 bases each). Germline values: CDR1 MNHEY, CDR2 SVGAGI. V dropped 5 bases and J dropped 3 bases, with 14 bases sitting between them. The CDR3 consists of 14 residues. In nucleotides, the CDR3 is TGTGCCAGCAGTAGCTGGGACCGGGACTACGAGCAGTACTTC. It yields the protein CASSSWDRDYEQYF.

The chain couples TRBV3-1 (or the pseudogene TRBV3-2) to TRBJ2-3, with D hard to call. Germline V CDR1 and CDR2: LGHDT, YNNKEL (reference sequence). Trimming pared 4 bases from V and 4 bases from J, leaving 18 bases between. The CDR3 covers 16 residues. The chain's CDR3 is CASSLLGRALSDTQYF. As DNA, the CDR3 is TGTGCCAGCAGCCTGCTCGGCAGAGCACTTTCAGATACGCAGTATTTT.

In DNA form, the CDR3 reads TGTGCCAGCAGTTTCAGGGGGTTCAACTACGAGCAGTACTTC. Encoded protein: CASSFRGFNYEQYF. J is TRBJ2-7 and V is TRBV6-2 or TRBV6-3, with TRBD1 identical over 7 bases. After removal of 4 bases from V and 3 bases from J, the junction contained 6 bases not matched to a gene. The CDR3 runs 14 residues. CDR1 is MNHEY, CDR2 SVGEGT, per germline.

The CDR3 DNA sequence: TGCGCCAGCAGCCCGAGGGACAGGGCAGCAGATACGCAGTATTTT. Protein sequence: CASSPRDRAADTQYF. The chain couples TRBV5-1 to TRBJ2-3; TRBD1 matches at 9 bases. There are 15 residues in the CDR3. CDR1 is SGHRS and CDR2 is YFSETQ in the germline V gene. V shed 4 bases, J shed 4 bases, and the junction held 7 bases outside the gene matches.

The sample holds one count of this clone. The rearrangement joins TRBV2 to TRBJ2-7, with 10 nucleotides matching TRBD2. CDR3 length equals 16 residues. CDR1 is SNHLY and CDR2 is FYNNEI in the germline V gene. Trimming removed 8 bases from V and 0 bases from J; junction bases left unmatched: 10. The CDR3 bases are TGTGCCAGCCAATTAGCGGGGGGCCAGAGCTCCTACGAGCAGTACTTC. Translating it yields CASQLAGGQSSYEQYF.

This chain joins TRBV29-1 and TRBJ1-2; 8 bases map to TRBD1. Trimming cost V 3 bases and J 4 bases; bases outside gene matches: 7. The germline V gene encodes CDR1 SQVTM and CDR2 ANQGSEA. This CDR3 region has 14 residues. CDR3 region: CSVDFPGGGYGYTF. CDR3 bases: TGCAGCGTTGACTTCCCAGGGGGCGGCTATGGCTACACCTTC.

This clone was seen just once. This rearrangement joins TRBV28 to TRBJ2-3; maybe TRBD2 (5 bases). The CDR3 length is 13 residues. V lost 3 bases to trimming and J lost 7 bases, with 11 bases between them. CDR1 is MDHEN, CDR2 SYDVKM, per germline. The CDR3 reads CASSLRVRNTQYF. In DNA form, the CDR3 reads TGTGCCAGCAGTTTGCGGGTAAGGAATACGCAGTATTTT.

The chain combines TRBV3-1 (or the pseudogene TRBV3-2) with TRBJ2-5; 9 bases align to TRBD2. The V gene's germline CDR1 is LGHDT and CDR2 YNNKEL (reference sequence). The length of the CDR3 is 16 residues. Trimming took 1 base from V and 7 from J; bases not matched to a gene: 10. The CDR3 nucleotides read TGTGCCAGCAGCCAAGTTTCTAGCGGGAAGGTCGCGACCCAGTACTTC. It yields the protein CASSQVSSGKVATQYF.

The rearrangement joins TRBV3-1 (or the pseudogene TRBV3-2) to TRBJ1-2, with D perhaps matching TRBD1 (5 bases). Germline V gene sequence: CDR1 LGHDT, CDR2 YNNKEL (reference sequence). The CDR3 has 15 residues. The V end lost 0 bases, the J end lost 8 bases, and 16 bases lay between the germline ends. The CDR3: CASSQDHQGVGGYTF. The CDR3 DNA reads TGTGCCAGCAGCCAAGATCATCAGGGCGTTGGGGGCTACACCTTC.